The 21 T cell receptor beta chains below all came from one sample that was sequenced in a study of post-analysis software for immune sequencing data. Study-level findings and limits: In patients, five TRBV segments were more frequent than in controls, with TRBV5-6, TRBV5-1 and TRBV20-1 among them.

Unique molecular identifiers were carried by the TCR beta cDNA libraries. MiXCR, run by TCRdb on the PCR reads, gives a single entry per CDR3 protein. This sample has around 440,000 distinct CDR3 sequences, with roughly 45% found just once. These receptors lack a known antigen. The sample was blood. These receptors all come from a girl aged 5-17 years with multiple sclerosis.

The chain uses TRBV4-3 and TRBJ2-1, with no clear D. Trimming removed 1 base at V and 0 bases at J, with 10 bases between. Germline CDR1 reads LGHNA; CDR2 reads YSLEER. The CDR3 sequence is 16 residues long. The CDR3 DNA reads TGCGCCAGCAGCCAAGGAGGCTTTGGCTCCTACAATGAGCAGTTCTTC. This gives the protein CASSQGGFGSYNEQFF.

The sample holds a few counts of this clonotype. As DNA, the CDR3 is TGTGCCAGCAGCCACGCCCGGGACGAGCAGTTCTTC. This encodes CASSHARDEQFF. The J gene is TRBJ2-1, the V gene TRBV6-5; D could derive from TRBD1 or TRBD2 (5 bases each). The CDR3 is 12 residues long. The ends were cut back, 6 bases at V and 10 bases at J, with 13 bases in the middle. Germline values: CDR1 MNHEY, CDR2 SVGAGI.

The V call is TRBV12-3 or TRBV12-4, the J call TRBJ2-4, with unresolved D. The J call may be in error: the DNA end matches TRBJ2-7 better. The CDR3 loop spans 13 amino acids. The CDR3, as DNA: TGTGCCAGCCTCCTGTCGGGTACCTACGAGCAGTACTTC. Its translation is CASLLSGTYEQYF.

The chain couples TRBV7-9 to TRBJ2-5, with 7 bases fitting TRBD2. CDR3 length: 15 amino acids. The V gene's germline CDR1 is SEHNR and CDR2 FQNEAQ (reference sequence). V lost 6 bases, J lost 2 bases, and 9 bases stayed unmatched. CDR3 sequence reads: CASSPPLASQETQYF. The CDR3 DNA reads as TGTGCCAGCAGTCCCCCACTAGCGTCACAAGAGACCCAGTACTTC.

This clonotype was counted between two and nine times. V gene TRBV28 combines with J gene TRBJ2-1, with D possibly TRBD1 on 6 matching bases. This CDR3 spans 12 amino acids. The ends were cut back, 6 bases at V and 13 bases at J, with 16 bases in the middle. Germline V gene sequence: CDR1 MDHEN, CDR2 SYDVKM. The CDR3 coding sequence is TGTGCCAGCAGCCCCCGCGGACAGAGACAGTTCTTC. Translation: CASSPRGQRQFF.

The V and J genes are TRBV20-1 and TRBJ2-1; TRBD2 matches 10 bases. The CDR3 is made up of 17 amino acids. The germline CDR1 and CDR2 sequences are DFQATT and SNEGSKA (reference sequence). V lost 0 bases to trimming and J lost 1 base; unmatched junction nucleotides: 6. This chain's CDR3 is CSARDLRTSGSYNEQFF. CDR3 nucleotides: TGCAGTGCTAGAGATCTTCGGACTAGCGGATCCTACAATGAGCAGTTCTTC.

The table lists this clonotype with a few counts. V is TRBV15 and J is TRBJ2-1; 8 positions match TRBD1. Per germline, CDR1 LNHNV and CDR2 YYDKDF (reference sequence). With V trimmed by 4 bases and J by 8 bases, 13 bases remained unmatched. This CDR3 has 16 residues. The CDR3 DNA follows: TGTGCCACCAGCAAACCGGGACAGGCCCTAGAGCATGAGCAGTTCTTC. Protein sequence: CATSKPGQALEHEQFF.

This rearrangement joins TRBV15 to TRBJ2-5, with 10 bases matching TRBD2. The DNA end favors TRBJ2-7, so the J call may be wrong. Germline V lookup: CDR1 LNHNV, CDR2 YYDKDF (reference sequence). The length of the CDR3 is 14 residues. In nucleotides, the CDR3 is TGTGCCACCAGCGGACTAGCGGAGGTCCACGAGCAGTACTTC. Its protein product is CATSGLAEVHEQYF.

The chain carries TRBV6-6 and TRBJ2-7; tentatively, D is TRBD1 (5 bases). Trimming took off 8 bases at V and 0 bases at J, with 14 bases between the two ends. The CDR3 covers 14 residues. Germline V lookup: CDR1 MNHNY, CDR2 SVGAGI (reference sequence). The CDR3 DNA reads TGTGCCAGCCTGAGAACAGGTTCCTCCTACGAGCAGTACTTC. Protein: CASLRTGSSYEQYF.

This chain links TRBV3-1 with TRBJ1-1; tentatively, D is TRBD1 (6 bases). The CDR3 extends over 14 amino acids. The germline V and J ends were trimmed by 1 base and 3 bases, with 9 bases remaining between them. Germline loops: CDR1 LGHDT, CDR2 YNNKEL (reference sequence). CDR3 in DNA: TGTGCCAGCAGCCAAGGGGGGGGCGACACTGAAGCTTTCTTT. Translated, it gives CASSQGGGDTEAFF.

The rearrangement uses TRBV7-9 and TRBJ2-7; perhaps TRBD2 as D (6 bases). Germline V gene lookup returns CDR1 SEHNR and CDR2 FQNEAQ (reference sequence). This CDR3 contains 16 residues. V lost 4 bases and J 0 bases, leaving 16 bases between the germline ends. The CDR3 DNA follows: TGTGCCAGCAGCTCGCTCGCGGGGCTGGCCTCCTACGAGCAGTACTTC. Its protein product is CASSSLAGLASYEQYF.

The chain carries TRBV29-1 and TRBJ2-7, with D perhaps TRBD1 (5 bases). Between the trimmed V and J ends, which lost 6 bases and 7 bases, there was a span of 19 bases. The germline V gene encodes CDR1 SQVTM and CDR2 ANQGSEA. The CDR3 loop spans 13 amino acids. The CDR3 is CSVEKTVPNEQYF. The DNA for the CDR3 is TGCAGCGTCGAGAAGACAGTCCCCAATGAGCAGTACTTC.

The genes are TRBV7-2 and TRBJ2-1; 12 bases map to TRBD2. Germline CDR1 is SGHTA and CDR2 is FQGNSA. V lost 3 bases and J lost 1; bases outside the gene matches: 7. The CDR3 has 18 amino acids. CDR3 amino acids: CASSFRLAGEWSYNEQFF. The CDR3, as DNA: TGTGCCAGCAGCTTCAGACTAGCGGGAGAGTGGTCCTACAATGAGCAGTTCTTC.

This rearrangement joins TRBV5-1 to TRBJ2-7; D is perhaps TRBD1 (6 bases). CDR3 length equals 14 residues. Germline CDR1 reads SGHRS; CDR2 reads YFSETQ. The V and J ends lost 6 bases and 0 bases respectively, with 13 bases between them. The CDR3 DNA reads as TGCGCCAGCACCAGGGGCGGCCTCTCCTACGAGCAGTACTTC. Translated: CASTRGGLSYEQYF.

The chain links TRBV7-3 to TRBJ1-5; maybe TRBD1 (6 bases). The V gene lost 3 bases and the J gene lost 2 bases, with 14 bases spanning the gap. Germline assignment: CDR1 SGHTA and CDR2 FQGTGA. This CDR3 is built from 16 residues. CDR3 protein: CASSLSGDGRNQPQHF. The CDR3 nucleotides are TGTGCCAGCAGCTTGTCAGGGGATGGGCGCAATCAGCCCCAGCATTTT.

The V and J genes are TRBV29-1 and TRBJ1-5; D gene unclear. V lost 5 bases and J 4 bases, leaving 12 bases between the germline ends. CDR3 length: 13 amino acids. The V gene's germline CDR1 is SQVTM and CDR2 ANQGSEA. The chain's CDR3 is CSVSGQTNQPQHF. As DNA, the CDR3 is TGCAGCGTTTCAGGCCAGACTAATCAGCCCCAGCATTTT. Drawing the rest from reference TRBV29-1 and TRBJ1-5, the complete variable domain is SAVISQKPSRDICQRGTSLTIQCQVDSQVTMMFWYRQQPGQSLTLIATANQGSEATYESGFVIDKFPISRPNLTFSTLTVSNMSPEDSSIYLCSVSGQTNQPQHFGDGTRLSIL.

This clonotype was recorded a few times. The gene calls are TRBV20-1 and TRBJ2-5; 13 nucleotides agree with TRBD2. Germline V gives CDR1 DFQATT, CDR2 SNEGSKA (reference sequence). Trimming at V came to 5 bases and at J to 7 bases, leaving 16 bases not matched to a gene. This CDR3 contains 17 residues. CDR3 loop: CSAPGTSGILKIGTQYF. The CDR3 DNA is TGCAGTGCTCCCGGGACTAGCGGGATACTAAAAATCGGGACCCAGTACTTC.

This clonotype was recorded a few times. The chain is built from TRBV20-1 and TRBJ2-1, with D perhaps TRBD1 (5 bases). The V gene's germline CDR1 is DFQATT and CDR2 SNEGSKA (reference sequence). Deletions cut 2 bases from V and 8 bases from J, with 13 bases between. The CDR3 covers 13 residues. The CDR3 region is CSARTGPTYEQFF. In DNA form, the CDR3 reads TGCAGTGCTAGAACAGGCCCAACGTATGAGCAGTTCTTC.

This clonotype was seen at least ten times. CDR3 sequence reads: CASSRLAGDYDGNEQFF. The CDR3, as DNA: TGTGCCAGCAGCAGACTAGCGGGAGATTATGATGGGAATGAGCAGTTCTTC. This chain links TRBV7-2 with TRBJ2-1; 12 bases agree with TRBD2. After removal of 5 bases from V and 7 bases from J, the junction contained 12 bases not matched to a gene. From germline, CDR1 is SGHTA and CDR2 FQGNSA. This CDR3 has 17 amino acids.

This chain links TRBV7-2 with TRBJ2-1; 9 bases map to TRBD2. Germline trimming cut 5 bases from V and 9 bases from J; bases unmatched to any gene: 8. The CDR3 runs 14 residues. Germline V lookup: CDR1 SGHTA, CDR2 FQGNSA. The CDR3 spells CASSVGLAFIEQFF. The DNA of the CDR3 is TGTGCCAGCAGCGTGGGACTAGCTTTTATTGAGCAGTTCTTC.

This clonotype has a handful of counts. The V and J genes are TRBV5-1 and TRBJ2-4; the match to TRBD2 covers 10 bases. Germline V gene lookup returns CDR1 SGHRS and CDR2 YFSETQ. This CDR3 is built from 16 residues. Unmatched junction bases numbered 3, after V lost 2 bases and J lost 1 base. The CDR3 coding sequence is TGCGCCAGCAGCTTCGGTAGCGGGGGGGCCAAAAACATTCAGTACTTC. It encodes CASSFGSGGAKNIQYF. Full variable domain (missing parts from reference TRBV5-1 and TRBJ2-4): KAGVTQTPRYLIKTRGQQVTLSCSPISGHRSVSWYQQTPGQGLQFLFEYFSETQRNKGNFPGRFSGRQFSNSRSEMNVSTLELGDSALYLCASSFGSGGAKNIQYFGAGTRLSVL.